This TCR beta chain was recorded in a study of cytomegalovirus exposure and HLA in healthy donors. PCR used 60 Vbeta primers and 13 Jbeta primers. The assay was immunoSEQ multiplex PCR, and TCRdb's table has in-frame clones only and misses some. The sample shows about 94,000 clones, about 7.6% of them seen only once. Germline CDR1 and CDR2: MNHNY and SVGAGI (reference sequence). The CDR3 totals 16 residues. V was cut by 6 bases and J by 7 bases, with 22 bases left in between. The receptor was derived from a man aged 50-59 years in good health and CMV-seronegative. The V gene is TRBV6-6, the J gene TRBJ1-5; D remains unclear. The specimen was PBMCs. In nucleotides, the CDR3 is TGTGCCAGCAGCCCCCCTCTCTGGAGGGCGGGCCAGCCCCAGCATTTT. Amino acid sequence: CASSPPLWRAGQPQHF.